The rows below give T cell receptor beta chains drawn from one sample of a study of blood T cells in healthy people across ages. TCRdb used MiXCR to reprocess the 5' RACE reads, holding one entry per CDR3 protein. The sample holds approximately 800,000 distinct CDR3 sequences, about a quarter seen once. The data were also submitted as part of a second study, on T cells of mothers and their children.

Sequencing was performed on blood. All receptors come from a boy between 10 and 17 years old in good health. The CDR3 runs from the conserved cysteine through the conserved F or W. A D gene is named only where the DNA matches it firmly. Not every row has a clone size; where given, it reads once, few, many or a size class.

j_call: TRBJ1-2
v_call: TRBV12-3/TRBV12-4
d_call: TRBD1
clone_size: -
cdr3_nt: TGTGCCAGCAGTCCGCAGGGGGCGGTTGGCTACACCTTC
cdr3_aa: CASSPQGAVGYTF

j_call: TRBJ2-5
v_call: TRBV20-1
d_call: TRBD2
clone_size: -
cdr3_nt: TGCAGTGCTAGCCGTCTAGCGGGAGCAGAGACCCAGTACTTC
cdr3_aa: CSASRLAGAETQYF

j_call: TRBJ1-2
v_call: TRBV20-1
d_call: TRBD1
clone_size: -
cdr3_nt: TGCAGTGCCAGATGGACAGGGGGTCCTATAGCTACTAACTATGGCTACACCTTC
cdr3_aa: CSARWTGGPIATNYGYTF

j_call: TRBJ2-3
v_call: TRBV20-1
d_call: -
clone_size: -
cdr3_nt: TGCAGTGCTAGAGACCAGGCAGATACGCAGTATTTT
cdr3_aa: CSARDQADTQYF

j_call: TRBJ2-5
v_call: TRBV6-6
d_call: -
clone_size: -
cdr3_nt: TGTGCCAGCAGTGGGGGTCCAGGGACCCAGTACTTC
cdr3_aa: CASSGGPGTQYF

j_call: TRBJ2-3
v_call: TRBV7-2
d_call: -
clone_size: -
cdr3_nt: TGTGCCAGCAGCTTAACCCCCTCTTTCACAGATACGCAGTATTTT
cdr3_aa: CASSLTPSFTDTQYF

j_call: TRBJ1-1
v_call: TRBV20-1
d_call: -
clone_size: few
cdr3_nt: TGCAGTGCTAGTGGCAGGATGAACACTGAAGCTTTCTTT
cdr3_aa: CSASGRMNTEAFF

j_call: TRBJ2-1
v_call: TRBV20-1
d_call: -
clone_size: few
cdr3_nt: TGCAGTGCTAGGGGGACTGGTGGTGATGAGCAGTTCTTC
cdr3_aa: CSARGTGGDEQFF

j_call: TRBJ1-4
v_call: TRBV20-1
d_call: TRBD1
clone_size: -
cdr3_nt: TGCAGTCCTGCTGGACAGGGGGTTGGTGAAAAACTGTTTTTT
cdr3_aa: CSPAGQGVGEKLFF

j_call: TRBJ2-7
v_call: TRBV7-9
d_call: -
clone_size: many
cdr3_nt: TGTGCCAGCAGCTCGCGACCTTACGAGCAGTACTTC
cdr3_aa: CASSSRPYEQYF

j_call: TRBJ1-1
v_call: TRBV5-1
d_call: TRBD1
clone_size: once
cdr3_nt: TGCGCCAGCAGCCCGACAGGGGGCCGGAACACTGAAGCTTTCTTT
cdr3_aa: CASSPTGGRNTEAFF

j_call: TRBJ1-1
v_call: TRBV5-5
d_call: -
clone_size: -
cdr3_nt: TGTGCCAGCAGCTTGGCCCTATTCGAAGCTTTCTTT
cdr3_aa: CASSLALFEAFF

j_call: TRBJ1-1
v_call: TRBV12-3/TRBV12-4
d_call: -
clone_size: few
cdr3_nt: TGTGCCAGCAGCCTTACCATGAACCTTGAAGCTTTCTTT
cdr3_aa: CASSLTMNLEAFF

j_call: TRBJ2-2
v_call: TRBV3-1
d_call: -
clone_size: -
cdr3_nt: TGTGCCAGCAGCCACGGTACCGGGAGCTACGGCACCGGGGAGCTGTTTTTT
cdr3_aa: CASSHGTGSYGTGELFF

j_call: TRBJ2-1
v_call: TRBV24-1
d_call: TRBD1
clone_size: -
cdr3_nt: TGTGCCACCAGTGATTTCGACAGGGCAGGGACGAGTGAGCAGTTCTTC
cdr3_aa: CATSDFDRAGTSEQFF

j_call: TRBJ2-3
v_call: TRBV7-6
d_call: -
clone_size: -
cdr3_nt: TGTGCCAGCAGTAATGGGCTTGAGGGACACCCAGATACGCAGTATTTT
cdr3_aa: CASSNGLEGHPDTQYF

j_call: TRBJ2-5
v_call: TRBV7-9
d_call: -
clone_size: -
cdr3_nt: TGTGCCAGCAGCTTAGGGTTACTAACAGGGAACGAGACCCAGTACTTC
cdr3_aa: CASSLGLLTGNETQYF

j_call: TRBJ1-6
v_call: TRBV7-3
d_call: -
clone_size: few
cdr3_nt: TGTGCCAGCAGCTTAGGACAGCAGAATTCACCCCTCCACTTT
cdr3_aa: CASSLGQQNSPLHF

j_call: TRBJ2-1
v_call: TRBV5-1
d_call: -
clone_size: -
cdr3_nt: TGCGCCGGCAGCTTGGGATGGCGGCAGGGGTACAATGAGCAGTTCTTC
cdr3_aa: CAGSLGWRQGYNEQFF

j_call: TRBJ2-1
v_call: TRBV6-5
d_call: TRBD2
clone_size: -
cdr3_nt: TGTGCCAGCAGTTACGCGGGACTAGCGGGAAACAATGAGCAGTTCTTC
cdr3_aa: CASSYAGLAGNNEQFF

j_call: TRBJ1-3
v_call: TRBV20-1
d_call: TRBD1
clone_size: -
cdr3_nt: TGCAGTGCTAGACGACAGGGACTTTCTGGAAACACCATATATTTT
cdr3_aa: CSARRQGLSGNTIYF

j_call: TRBJ1-1
v_call: TRBV9
d_call: -
clone_size: few
cdr3_nt: TGTGCCAGCAGCCCATTGCGGAATGAAGCTTTCTTT
cdr3_aa: CASSPLRNEAFF

j_call: TRBJ2-7
v_call: TRBV6-6
d_call: TRBD1
clone_size: -
cdr3_nt: TGTGCCAGCAGTTACTGGACAGGGGACGAGCAGTACTTC
cdr3_aa: CASSYWTGDEQYF

j_call: TRBJ2-2
v_call: TRBV6-6
d_call: TRBD1
clone_size: few
cdr3_nt: TGTGCCAGCAGCGATTACACAGGGGTCGGCACCGGGGAGCTGTTTTTT
cdr3_aa: CASSDYTGVGTGELFF

j_call: TRBJ1-5
v_call: TRBV7-9
d_call: -
clone_size: -
cdr3_nt: TGTGCCAGCAGCTTAGTTGCAGCATCTGATAGCAATCAGCCCCAGCATTTT
cdr3_aa: CASSLVAASDSNQPQHF

j_call: TRBJ1-5
v_call: TRBV12-3/TRBV12-4
d_call: -
clone_size: few
cdr3_nt: TGTGCCAGCAGTTCAATGGACGGGGCAGGGCAGCCCCAGCATTTT
cdr3_aa: CASSSMDGAGQPQHF

j_call: TRBJ2-1
v_call: TRBV14
d_call: -
clone_size: few
cdr3_nt: TGTGCCAGCAGCTCGAGATTGCCTGAGCAGTTCTTC
cdr3_aa: CASSSRLPEQFF

j_call: TRBJ2-1
v_call: TRBV7-9
d_call: -
clone_size: -
cdr3_nt: TGTGCCAGCACCCTCGGGGACGGCTCCTACAATGAGCAGTTCTTC
cdr3_aa: CASTLGDGSYNEQFF

j_call: TRBJ2-5
v_call: TRBV7-3
d_call: TRBD1
clone_size: few
cdr3_nt: TGTGCCAGCAGCTCGGGGACAGAAAAAGAGACCCAGTACTTC
cdr3_aa: CASSSGTEKETQYF

j_call: TRBJ2-3
v_call: TRBV5-1
d_call: TRBD1
clone_size: -
cdr3_nt: TGCGCCAGCAGCCGGACAGGGGGCGTAAAAGATACGCAGTATTTT
cdr3_aa: CASSRTGGVKDTQYF